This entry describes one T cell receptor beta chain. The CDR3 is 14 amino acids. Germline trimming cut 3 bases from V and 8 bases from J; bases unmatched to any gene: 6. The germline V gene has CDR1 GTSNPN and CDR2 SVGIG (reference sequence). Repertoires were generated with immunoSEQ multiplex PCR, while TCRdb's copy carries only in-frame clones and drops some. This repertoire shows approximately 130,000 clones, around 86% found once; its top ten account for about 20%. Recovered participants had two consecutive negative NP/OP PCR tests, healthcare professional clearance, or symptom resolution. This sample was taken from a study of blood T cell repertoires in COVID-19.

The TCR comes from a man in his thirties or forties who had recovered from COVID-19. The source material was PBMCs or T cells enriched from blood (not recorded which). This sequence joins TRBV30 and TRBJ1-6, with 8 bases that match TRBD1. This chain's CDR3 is CAWSLLTGDSPLHF. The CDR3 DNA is TGTGCCTGGAGCTTACTGACAGGGGATTCACCCCTCCACTTT.